This T cell receptor (beta chain) was sequenced in a study of blood T cell repertoires in COVID-19. Participant age was roughly 18 to 90 years, and participants resided in 25 or so US areas. Profiled with immunoSEQ multiplex PCR; TCRdb holds only in-frame clones, not every one. This table has under 200,000 clones, around 82% appearing once. After removal of 7 bases from V and 4 bases from J, the junction contained 9 bases not matched to a gene. CDR3 length: 14 amino acids. Germline V gene lookup returns CDR1 MNHEY and CDR2 SVGAGI. The J gene is TRBJ2-7, the V gene TRBV6-5; TRBD2 agrees at 8 bases. This TCR was sampled from a woman aged 60 to 75 with acute COVID-19. Material for sequencing was PBMCs or T cells enriched from blood (not recorded which). The CDR3 coding sequence is TGTGCCAGCACGGGAGGGACCTATGGGTACGAGCAGTACTTC. This gives the protein CASTGGTYGYEQYF.